One and the same sample provided the 6 T cell receptor beta chains below, sequenced in a study of T-cell reconstitution after alpha-beta-depleted transplantation in children. Using unique molecular identifiers, the investigators prepared the TCRbeta library. TCRdb analysed the PCR reads with MiXCR anew, one entry per CDR3 protein. The sample includes about 260,000 distinct CDR3 sequences, roughly 8% seen only once; the top ten take approximately 6%. Sequenced material: PBMCs, mostly from graft donor cells, taken 180 days after TCRalphabeta/CD19-depleted stem cell transplant. These receptors were obtained from a male patient younger than 18 who had a stem cell transplant for acute lymphoblastic leukemia, so the T cells may come from the graft donor.

This clonotype has ten or more counts. This chain joins TRBV9 and TRBJ2-2, with D perhaps matching TRBD1 (6 bases). Trimming pared 0 bases from V and 1 base from J, leaving 16 bases between. CDR1 is SGDLS, CDR2 YYNGEE, per germline. The CDR3 covers 18 residues. The CDR3 coding sequence is TGTGCCAGCAGCGTAGCTGGCAGGGGCGTCAGGAACACCGGGGAGCTGTTTTTT. It codes for CASSVAGRGVRNTGELFF.

The gene calls are TRBV5-6 and TRBJ1-2, with D uncertain. The ends were cut back, 1 base at V and 4 bases at J, with 14 bases in the middle. The V gene's germline CDR1 is SGHDT and CDR2 YYEEEE. The CDR3 is 15 amino acids. The CDR3 DNA follows: TGTGCCAGCAGCTTGCGGGATCGGGCGAGCTATGGCTACACCTTC. Encoded protein: CASSLRDRASYGYTF.

The gene calls are TRBV9 and TRBJ2-1, with 14 bases that match TRBD2. CDR3 length equals 15 residues. The V gene end was trimmed by 0 bases and the J gene end by 9 bases; junction bases not matched to a gene: 2. The germline gives CDR1 SGDLS, CDR2 YYNGEE. CDR3 protein: CASSVGLAGGFEQFF. The CDR3, as DNA: TGTGCCAGCAGCGTAGGACTAGCGGGGGGGTTTGAGCAGTTCTTC.

The sample holds many counts of this clonotype. The V and J genes are TRBV6-2 or TRBV6-3 and TRBJ1-2; D might be TRBD1 (6 bases). CDR1 is MNHEY and CDR2 is SVGEGT in the germline V gene. The V end was cut by 6 bases, the J end by 3 bases, with 11 bases between. This CDR3 contains 13 residues. CDR3 loop: CASSHRQDYGYTF. In DNA, the CDR3 is TGTGCCAGCAGCCATAGACAGGACTATGGCTACACCTTC.

This clonotype was found many times. The chain links TRBV12-3 or TRBV12-4 to TRBJ2-7; tentative D call: TRBD1 (6 bases). Trimming left V 7 bases short and J 0 bases short, with 13 bases between. The CDR3 is made up of 14 amino acids. Written as DNA, the CDR3 is TGTGCCAGCAACCAACAGGGCCTCTCCTACGAGCAGTACTTC. Translating gives CASNQQGLSYEQYF.

This clonotype was observed many times. The chain has TRBV29-1 and TRBJ2-4; the match to TRBD2 covers 8 bases. The CDR3 has 16 residues. Germline CDR1 is SQVTM and CDR2 is ANQGSEA. J gave up 2 bases and V 5 bases, and 11 bases lay outside the gene matches. CDR3: CSVLVASGRTKNIQYF. The CDR3 DNA follows: TGCAGCGTTCTTGTGGCCAGCGGGAGAACCAAAAACATTCAGTACTTC. The full variable domain, completed using reference TRBV29-1 and TRBJ2-4, is SAVISQKPSRDICQRGTSLTIQCQVDSQVTMMFWYRQQPGQSLTLIATANQGSEATYESGFVIDKFPISRPNLTFSTLTVSNMSPEDSSIYLCSVLVASGRTKNIQYFGAGTRLSVL.